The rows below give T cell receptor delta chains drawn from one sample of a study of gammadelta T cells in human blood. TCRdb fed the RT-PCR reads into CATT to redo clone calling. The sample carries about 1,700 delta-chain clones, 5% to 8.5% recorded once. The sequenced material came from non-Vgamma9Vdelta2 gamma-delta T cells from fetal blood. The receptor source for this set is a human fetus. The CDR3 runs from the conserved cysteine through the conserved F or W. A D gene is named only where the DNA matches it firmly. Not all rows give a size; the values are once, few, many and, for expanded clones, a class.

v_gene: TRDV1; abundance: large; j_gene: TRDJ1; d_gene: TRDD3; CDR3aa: CALGEYPRFTGGLRDKLIF; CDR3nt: TGTGCTCTTGGGGAATACCCTCGATTTACTGGGGGATTGCGGGATAAACTCATCTTT
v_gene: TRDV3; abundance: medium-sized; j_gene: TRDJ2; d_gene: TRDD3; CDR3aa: CAFRPYWGILLTAQLFF; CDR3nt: TGTGCCTTTAGACCTTACTGGGGGATACTTTTGACAGCACAACTCTTCTTT
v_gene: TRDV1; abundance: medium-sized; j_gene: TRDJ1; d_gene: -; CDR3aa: CALGTLELYTDKLIF; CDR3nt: TGTGCTCTTGGGACCTTAGAGTTGTACACCGATAAACTCATCTTT
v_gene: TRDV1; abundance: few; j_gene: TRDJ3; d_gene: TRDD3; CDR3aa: CALGEGPEGDIDWDTRQMFF; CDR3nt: TGTGCTCTTGGGGAAGGGCCGGAGGGGGATATTGACTGGGACACCCGACAGATGTTTTTC
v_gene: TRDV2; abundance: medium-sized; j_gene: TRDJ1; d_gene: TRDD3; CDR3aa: CACDWGIKYTDKLIF; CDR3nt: TGTGCCTGTGACTGGGGGATAAAGTACACCGATAAACTCATCTTT
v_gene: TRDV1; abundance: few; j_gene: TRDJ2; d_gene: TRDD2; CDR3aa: CALGELPSYWGTAQLFF; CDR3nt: TGTGCTCTTGGGGAACTTCCTTCCTACTGGGGGACAGCACAACTCTTCTTT
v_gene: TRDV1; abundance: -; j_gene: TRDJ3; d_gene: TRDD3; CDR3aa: CALGGFSGGYWSSWDTRQMFF; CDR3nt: TGTGCTCTTGGGGGTTTCTCTGGGGGATACTGGAGCTCCTGGGACACCCGACAGATGTTTTTC
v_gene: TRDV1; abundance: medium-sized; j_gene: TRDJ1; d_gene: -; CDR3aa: CALGELGDTDKLIF; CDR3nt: TGTGCTCTTGGGGAACTGGGGGACACCGATAAACTCATCTTT
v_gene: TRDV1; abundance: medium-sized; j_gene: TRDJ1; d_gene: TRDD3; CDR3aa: CALGELSPYGVGDRITDKLIF; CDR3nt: TGTGCTCTTGGGGAACTAAGTCCCTACGGGGTGGGGGATAGGATCACCGATAAACTCATCTTT
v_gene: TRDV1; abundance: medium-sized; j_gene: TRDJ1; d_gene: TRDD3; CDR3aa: CALGELLLGDTDKLIF; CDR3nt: TGTGCTCTTGGGGAACTCCTACTGGGGGATACCGATAAACTCATCTTT
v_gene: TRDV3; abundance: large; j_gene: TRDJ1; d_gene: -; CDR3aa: CALLDTDKLIF; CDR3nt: TGTGCCTTACTTGACACCGATAAACTCATCTTT
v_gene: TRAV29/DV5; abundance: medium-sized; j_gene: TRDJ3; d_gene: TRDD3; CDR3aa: CAAVSRILGDQSSWDTRQMFF; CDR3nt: TGTGCAGCAGTTAGTAGAATACTGGGGGATCAGAGCTCCTGGGACACCCGACAGATGTTTTTC
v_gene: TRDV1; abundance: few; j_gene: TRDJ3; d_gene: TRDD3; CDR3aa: CALGDGGYWDTRQRFF; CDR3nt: TGTGCTCTTGGGGATGGGGGATATTGGGACACCCGACAGAGGTTTTTC
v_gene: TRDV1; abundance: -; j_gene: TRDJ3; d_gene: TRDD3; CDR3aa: CALGEGGISAWDTRQMFF; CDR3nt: TGTGCTCTTGGGGAAGGGGGGATAAGCGCCTGGGACACCCGACAGATGTTTTTC
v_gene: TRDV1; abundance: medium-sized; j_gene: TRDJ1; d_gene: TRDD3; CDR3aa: CAHGGGYAWVDKLIF; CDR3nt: TGTGCTCATGGTGGGGGATACGCATGGGTCGATAAACTCATCTTT
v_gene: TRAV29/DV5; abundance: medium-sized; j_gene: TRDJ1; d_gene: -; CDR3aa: CAASEPGTDKLIF; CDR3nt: TGTGCAGCAAGCGAGCCCGGGACCGATAAACTCATCTTT
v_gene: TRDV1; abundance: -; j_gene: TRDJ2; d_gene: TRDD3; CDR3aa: CALGERKNWGIRGLTAQLFF; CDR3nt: TGTGCTCTTGGGGAACGGAAAAATTGGGGGATACGGGGATTGACAGCACAACTCTTCTTT
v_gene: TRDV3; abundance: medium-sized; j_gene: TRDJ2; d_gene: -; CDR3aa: CAFNGASILTAQLFF; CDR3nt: TGTGCCTTTAATGGGGCTTCTATTTTGACAGCACAACTCTTCTTT
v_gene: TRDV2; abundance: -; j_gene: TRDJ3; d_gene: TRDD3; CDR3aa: CACGSWGISSWDTRQMFF; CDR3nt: TGTGCCTGTGGTAGCTGGGGGATAAGCTCCTGGGACACCCGACAGATGTTTTTC
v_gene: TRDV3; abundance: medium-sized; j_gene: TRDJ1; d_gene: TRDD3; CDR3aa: CASLGDHTDKLIF; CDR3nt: TGTGCCTCTTTGGGGGATCACACCGATAAACTCATCTTT
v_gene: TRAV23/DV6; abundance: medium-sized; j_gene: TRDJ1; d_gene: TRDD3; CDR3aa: CAVDIYSGGGFFYKLIF; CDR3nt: TGTGCCGTGGACATATATTCGGGTGGGGGATTCTTTTATAAACTCATCTTT
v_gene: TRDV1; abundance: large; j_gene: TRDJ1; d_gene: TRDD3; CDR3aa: CALGSPLGILLYTDKLIF; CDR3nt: TGTGCTCTTGGGAGTCCTCTGGGGATACTTTTGTACACCGATAAACTCATCTTT
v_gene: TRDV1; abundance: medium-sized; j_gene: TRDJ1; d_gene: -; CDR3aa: CALGEEGGHQGDTDKLIF; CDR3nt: TGTGCTCTTGGGGAAGAGGGGGGCCATCAAGGGGACACCGATAAACTCATCTTT
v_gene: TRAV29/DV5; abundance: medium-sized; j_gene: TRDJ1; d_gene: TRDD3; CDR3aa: CAASYWGIPNTDKLIF; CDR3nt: TGTGCAGCAAGCTACTGGGGGATACCCAACACCGATAAACTCATCTTT
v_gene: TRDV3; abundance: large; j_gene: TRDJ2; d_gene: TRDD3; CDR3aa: CAFVLGLLTAQLFF; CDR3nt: TGTGCCTTTGTACTGGGGCTACTGACAGCACAACTCTTCTTT
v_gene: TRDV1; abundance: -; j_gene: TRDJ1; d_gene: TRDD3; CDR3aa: CALGELGDTNKLIF; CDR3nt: TGTGCTCTTGGGGAACTGGGGGATACCAATAAACTCATCTTT
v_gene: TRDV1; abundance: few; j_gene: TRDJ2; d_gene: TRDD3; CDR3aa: CALGASGGLTAQLFF; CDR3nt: TGTGCTCTTGGGGCTTCTGGGGGATTGACAGCACAACTCTTCTTT
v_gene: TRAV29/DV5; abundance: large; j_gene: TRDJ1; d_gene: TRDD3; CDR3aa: CAASVLGDTDKLIF; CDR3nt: TGTGCAGCAAGCGTACTGGGGGATACCGATAAACTCATCTTT
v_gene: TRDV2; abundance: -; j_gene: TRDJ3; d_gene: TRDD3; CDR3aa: CACDPPSTGGYAWDSWDTRQMFF; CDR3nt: TGTGCCTGTGACCCACCCAGTACTGGGGGATACGCGTGGGACTCCTGGGACACCCGACAGATGTTTTTC
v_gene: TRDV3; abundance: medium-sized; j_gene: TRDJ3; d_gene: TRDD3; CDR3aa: CAFSTGGWSSWDTRQMFF; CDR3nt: TGTGCCTTTAGTACTGGGGGATGGAGCTCCTGGGACACCCGACAGATGTTTTTC
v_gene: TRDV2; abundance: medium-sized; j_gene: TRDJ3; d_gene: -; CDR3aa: CACDTYWAYPPWDTRQMFF; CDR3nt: TGTGCCTGTGACACGTACTGGGCTTACCCTCCCTGGGACACCCGACAGATGTTTTTC
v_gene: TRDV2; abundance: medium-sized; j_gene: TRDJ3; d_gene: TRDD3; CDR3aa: CACDPRVLGDTTWDTRQMFF; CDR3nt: TGTGCCTGTGACCCTCGAGTACTGGGGGATACCACCTGGGACACCCGACAGATGTTTTTC
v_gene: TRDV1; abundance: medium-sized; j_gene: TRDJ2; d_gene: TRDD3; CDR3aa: CALGDFLGDTLTAQLFF; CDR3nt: TGTGCTCTTGGGGACTTCCTGGGGGATACTTTGACAGCACAACTCTTCTTT
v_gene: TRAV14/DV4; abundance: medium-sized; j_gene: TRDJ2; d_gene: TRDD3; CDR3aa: CAMRASRELGDTLTAQLFF; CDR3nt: TGTGCAATGAGAGCCTCCCGAGAGCTGGGGGATACTTTGACAGCACAACTCTTCTTT
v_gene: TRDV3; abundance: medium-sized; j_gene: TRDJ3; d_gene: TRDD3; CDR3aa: CAFGDTWDTRQMFF; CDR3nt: TGTGCCTTTGGGGATACCTGGGACACCCGACAGATGTTTTTC
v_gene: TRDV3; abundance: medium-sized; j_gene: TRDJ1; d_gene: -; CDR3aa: CAFGTDKLIF; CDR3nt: TGTGCCTTTGGGACCGATAAACTCATCTTT
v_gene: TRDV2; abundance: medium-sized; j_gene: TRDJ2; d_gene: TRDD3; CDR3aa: CACDVLGDTRETAQLFF; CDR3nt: TGTGCCTGTGACGTACTGGGGGATACGCGGGAGACAGCACAACTCTTCTTT
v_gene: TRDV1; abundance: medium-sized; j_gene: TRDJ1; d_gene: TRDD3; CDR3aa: CALGRTGGPDKLIF; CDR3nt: TGTGCTCTTGGGCGTACTGGGGGACCCGATAAACTCATCTTT
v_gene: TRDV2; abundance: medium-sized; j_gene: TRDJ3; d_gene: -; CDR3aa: CACDRGGSWDTRQMFF; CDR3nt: TGTGCCTGTGACAGGGGGGGCTCCTGGGACACCCGACAGATGTTTTTC
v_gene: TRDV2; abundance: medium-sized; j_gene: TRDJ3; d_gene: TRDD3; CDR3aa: CACDTAWGLSWDTRQMFF; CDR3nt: TGTGCCTGTGACACAGCCTGGGGGCTCTCCTGGGACACCCGACAGATGTTTTTC
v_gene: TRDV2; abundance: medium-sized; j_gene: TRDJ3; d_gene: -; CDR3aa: CACDTGGSWDTRQMFF; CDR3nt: TGTGCCTGTGACACCGGGGGCTCCTGGGACACCCGACAGATGTTTTTC
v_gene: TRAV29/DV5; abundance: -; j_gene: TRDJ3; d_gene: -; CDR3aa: CSVLLCSKHWGYGWDTRQMFF; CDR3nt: -
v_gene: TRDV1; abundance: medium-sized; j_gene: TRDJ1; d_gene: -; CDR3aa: CALGELPTGDTDKLIF; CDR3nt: TGTGCTCTTGGGGAACTTCCTACGGGGGATACCGATAAACTCATCTTT
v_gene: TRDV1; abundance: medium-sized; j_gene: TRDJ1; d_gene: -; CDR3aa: CALGELYTDKLIF; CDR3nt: TGTGCTCTTGGGGAACTGTACACCGATAAACTCATCTTT
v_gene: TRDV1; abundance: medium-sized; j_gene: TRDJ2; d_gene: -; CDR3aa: CALGAPFPTAQLFF; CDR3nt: TGTGCTCTTGGGGCACCCTTTCCGACAGCACAACTCTTCTTT
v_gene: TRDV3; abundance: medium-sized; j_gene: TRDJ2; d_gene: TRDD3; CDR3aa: CAFGAGGYEEALTAQLFF; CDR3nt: TGTGCCTTTGGGGCTGGAGGATACGAGGAAGCTTTGACAGCACAACTCTTCTTT
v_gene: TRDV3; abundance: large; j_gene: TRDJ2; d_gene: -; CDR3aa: CAFGDTAQLFF; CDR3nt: TGTGCCTTTGGGGATACAGCACAACTCTTCTTT
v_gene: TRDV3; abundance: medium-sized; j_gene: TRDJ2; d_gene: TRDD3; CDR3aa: CASSYWGIQGTAQLFF; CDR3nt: TGTGCCTCTTCCTACTGGGGGATACAAGGAACAGCACAACTCTTCTTT
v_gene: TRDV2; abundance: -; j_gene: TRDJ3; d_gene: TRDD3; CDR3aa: CACDPRTGGLTSWDTRQMFF; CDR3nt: TGTGCCTGTGACCCTCGTACTGGGGGATTGACCTCCTGGGACACCCGACAGATGTTTTTC
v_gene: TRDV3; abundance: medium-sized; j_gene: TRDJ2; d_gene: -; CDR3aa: CAFREYAGSQLFF; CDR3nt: TGTGCCTTTAGAGAATACGCGGGATCACAACTCTTCTTT
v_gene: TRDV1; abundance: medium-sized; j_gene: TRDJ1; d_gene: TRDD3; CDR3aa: CALGELLLGDYTDKLIF; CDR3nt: TGTGCTCTTGGGGAACTTTTACTGGGGGACTACACCGATAAACTCATCTTT
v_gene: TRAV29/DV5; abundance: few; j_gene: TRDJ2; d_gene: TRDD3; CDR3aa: CAASICWGMAQLFF; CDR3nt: TGTGCAGCAAGCATTTGCTGGGGGATGGCACAACTCTTCTTT
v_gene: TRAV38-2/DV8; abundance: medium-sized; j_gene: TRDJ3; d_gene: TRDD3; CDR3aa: CAYRTGGYSWDTRQMFF; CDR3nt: TGTGCTTATAGGACTGGGGGATACTCCTGGGACACCCGACAGATGTTTTTC
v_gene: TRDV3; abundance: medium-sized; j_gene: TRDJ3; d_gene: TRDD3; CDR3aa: CAFRRAGGYWDTRQMFF; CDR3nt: TGTGCCTTTAGGCGGGCTGGGGGATACTGGGACACCCGACAGATGTTTTTC
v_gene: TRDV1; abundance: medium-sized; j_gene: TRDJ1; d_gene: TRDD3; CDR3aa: CALGELGDTYTDKLIF; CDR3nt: TGTGCTCTTGGGGAACTGGGGGATACGTACACCGATAAACTCATCTTT
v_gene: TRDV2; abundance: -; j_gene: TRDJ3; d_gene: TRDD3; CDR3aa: CACDTGGLGDFSWDTRQMFF; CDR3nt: TGTGCCTGTGACACTGGGGGACTGGGGGACTTCTCCTGGGACACCCGACAGATGTTTTTC